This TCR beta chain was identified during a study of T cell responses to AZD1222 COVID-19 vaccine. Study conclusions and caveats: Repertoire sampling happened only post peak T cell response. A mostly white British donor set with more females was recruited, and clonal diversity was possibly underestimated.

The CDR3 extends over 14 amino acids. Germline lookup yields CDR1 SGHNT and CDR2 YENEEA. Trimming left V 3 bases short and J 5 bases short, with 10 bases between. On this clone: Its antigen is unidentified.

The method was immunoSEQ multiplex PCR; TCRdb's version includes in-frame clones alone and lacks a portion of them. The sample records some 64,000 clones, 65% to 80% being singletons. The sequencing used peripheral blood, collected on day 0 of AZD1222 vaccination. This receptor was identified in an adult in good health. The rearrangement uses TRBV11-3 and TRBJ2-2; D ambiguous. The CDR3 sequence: CASSFNPETGELFF. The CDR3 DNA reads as TGTGCCAGCAGCTTCAACCCAGAGACCGGGGAGCTGTTTTTT. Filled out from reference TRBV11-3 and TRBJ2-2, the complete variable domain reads EAGVVQSPRYKIIEKKQPVAFWCNPISGHNTLYWYLQNLGQGPELLIRYENEEAVDDSQLPKDRFSAERLKGVDSTLKIQPAELGDSAVYLCASSFNPETGELFFGEGSRLTVL.